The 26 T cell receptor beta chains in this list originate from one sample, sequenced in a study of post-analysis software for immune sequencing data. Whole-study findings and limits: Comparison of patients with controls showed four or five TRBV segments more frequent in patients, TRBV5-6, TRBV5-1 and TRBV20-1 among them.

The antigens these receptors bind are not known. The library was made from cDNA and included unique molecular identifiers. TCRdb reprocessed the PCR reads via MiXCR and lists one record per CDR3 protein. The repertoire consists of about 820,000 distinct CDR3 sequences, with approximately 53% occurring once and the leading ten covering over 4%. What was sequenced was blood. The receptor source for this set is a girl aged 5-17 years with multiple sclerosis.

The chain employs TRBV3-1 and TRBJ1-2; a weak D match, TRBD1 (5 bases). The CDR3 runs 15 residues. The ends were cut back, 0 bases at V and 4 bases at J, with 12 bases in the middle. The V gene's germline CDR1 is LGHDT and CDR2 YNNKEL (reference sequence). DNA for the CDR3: TGTGCCAGCAGCCAAGATCCCAGGGACCTCTATGGCTACACCTTC. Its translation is CASSQDPRDLYGYTF.

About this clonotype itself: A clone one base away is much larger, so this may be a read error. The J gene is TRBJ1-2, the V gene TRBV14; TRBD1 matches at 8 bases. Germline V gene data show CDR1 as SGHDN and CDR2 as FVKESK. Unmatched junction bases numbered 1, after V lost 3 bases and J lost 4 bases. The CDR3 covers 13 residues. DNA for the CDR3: TGTGCCAGCAGCCACACAGGGGGCTATGGCTACACCTTC. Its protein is CASSHTGGYGYTF. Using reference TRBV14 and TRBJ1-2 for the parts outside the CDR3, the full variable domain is EAGVTQFPSHSVIEKGQTVTLRCDPISGHDNLYWYRRVMGKEIKFLLHFVKESKQDESGMPNNRFLAERTGGTYSTLKVQPAELEDSGVYFCASSHTGGYGYTFGSGTRLTVV.

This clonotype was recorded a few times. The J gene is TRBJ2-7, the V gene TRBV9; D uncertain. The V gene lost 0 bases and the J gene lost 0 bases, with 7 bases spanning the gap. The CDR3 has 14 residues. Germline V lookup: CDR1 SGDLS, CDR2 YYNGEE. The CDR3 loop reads CASSVGSTSYEQYF. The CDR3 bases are TGTGCCAGCAGCGTAGGGAGCACCTCCTACGAGCAGTACTTC.

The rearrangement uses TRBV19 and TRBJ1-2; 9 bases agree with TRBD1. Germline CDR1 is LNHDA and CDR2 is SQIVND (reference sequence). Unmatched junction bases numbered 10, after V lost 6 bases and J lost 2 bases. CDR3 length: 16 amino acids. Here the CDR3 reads CASSTSPGQGNYGYTF. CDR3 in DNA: TGTGCCAGTAGCACATCACCGGGACAGGGAAACTATGGCTACACCTTC.

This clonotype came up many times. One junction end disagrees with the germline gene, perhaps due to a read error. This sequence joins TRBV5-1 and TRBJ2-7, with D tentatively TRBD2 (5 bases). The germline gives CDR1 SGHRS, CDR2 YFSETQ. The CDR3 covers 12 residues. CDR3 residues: CASSSGTYEQYF. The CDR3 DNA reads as TGTGCCAGCAGTTCCGGGACCTACGAGCAGTACTTC.

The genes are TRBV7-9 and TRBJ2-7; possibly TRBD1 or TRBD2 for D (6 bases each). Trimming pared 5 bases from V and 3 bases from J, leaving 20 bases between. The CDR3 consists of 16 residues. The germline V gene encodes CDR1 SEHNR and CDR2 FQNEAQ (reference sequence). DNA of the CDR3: TGTGCCAGCAGCCCGCCCACGGGGGCGGAATTCTACGAGCAGTACTTC. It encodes CASSPPTGAEFYEQYF.

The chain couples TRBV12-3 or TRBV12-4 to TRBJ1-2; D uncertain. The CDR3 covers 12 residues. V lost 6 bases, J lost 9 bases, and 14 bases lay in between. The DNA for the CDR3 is TGTGCCAGCAGCCTGGCGCAGGATCGCTACACCTTC. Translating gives CASSLAQDRYTF.

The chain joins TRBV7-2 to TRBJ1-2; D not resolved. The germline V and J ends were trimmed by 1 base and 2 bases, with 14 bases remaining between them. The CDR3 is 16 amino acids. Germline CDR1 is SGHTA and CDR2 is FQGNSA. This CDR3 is CASSLVFDPINYGYTF. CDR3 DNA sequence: TGTGCCAGCAGCTTAGTTTTCGACCCAATAAACTATGGCTACACCTTC.

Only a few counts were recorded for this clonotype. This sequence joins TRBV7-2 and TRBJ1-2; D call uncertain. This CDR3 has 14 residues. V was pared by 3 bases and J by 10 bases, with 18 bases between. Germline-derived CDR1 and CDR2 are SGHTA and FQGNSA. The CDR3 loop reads CASSFGQSPIDYTF. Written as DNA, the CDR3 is TGTGCCAGCAGCTTCGGCCAGTCCCCTATTGACTACACCTTC.

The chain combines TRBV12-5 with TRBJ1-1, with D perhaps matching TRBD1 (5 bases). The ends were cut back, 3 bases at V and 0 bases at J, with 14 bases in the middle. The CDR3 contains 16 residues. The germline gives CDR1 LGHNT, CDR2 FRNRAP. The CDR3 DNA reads TGTGCTAGTGGTTTCCTTCGCGACAGCATGAACACTGAAGCTTTCTTT. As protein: CASGFLRDSMNTEAFF.

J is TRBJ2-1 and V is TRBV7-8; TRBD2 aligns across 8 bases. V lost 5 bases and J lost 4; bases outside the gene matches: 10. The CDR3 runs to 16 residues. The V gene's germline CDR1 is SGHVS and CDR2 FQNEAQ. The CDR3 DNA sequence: TGTGCCAGCAGCCTTTGGACCAGCGGGGGTTACAATGAGCAGTTCTTC. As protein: CASSLWTSGGYNEQFF.

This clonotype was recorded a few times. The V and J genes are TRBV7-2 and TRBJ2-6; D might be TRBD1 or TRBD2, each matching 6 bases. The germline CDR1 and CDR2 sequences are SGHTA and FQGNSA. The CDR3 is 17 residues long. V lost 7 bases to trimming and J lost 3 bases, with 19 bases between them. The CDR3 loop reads CASIPQLRGHGANVLTF. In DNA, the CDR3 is TGTGCCAGCATCCCCCAGCTCCGGGGGCATGGGGCCAACGTCCTGACTTTC.

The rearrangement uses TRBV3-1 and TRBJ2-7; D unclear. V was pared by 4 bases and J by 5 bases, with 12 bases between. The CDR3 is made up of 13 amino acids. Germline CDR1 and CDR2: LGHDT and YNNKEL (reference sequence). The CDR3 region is CASSPGWSHEQYF. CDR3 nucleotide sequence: TGTGCCAGCAGCCCTGGATGGAGCCACGAGCAGTACTTC.

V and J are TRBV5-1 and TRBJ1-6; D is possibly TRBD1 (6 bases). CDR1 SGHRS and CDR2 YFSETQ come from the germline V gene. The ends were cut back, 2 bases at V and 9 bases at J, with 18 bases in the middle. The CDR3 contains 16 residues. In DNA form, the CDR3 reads TGCGCCAGCAGCTTAAGCCCAGGGGCCTTGGGTTCACCCCTCCACTTT. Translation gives CASSLSPGALGSPLHF.

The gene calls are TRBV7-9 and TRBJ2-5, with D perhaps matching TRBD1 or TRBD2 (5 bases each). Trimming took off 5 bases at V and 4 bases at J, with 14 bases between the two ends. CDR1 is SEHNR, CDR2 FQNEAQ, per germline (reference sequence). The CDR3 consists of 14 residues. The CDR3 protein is CASSRPDSGETQYF. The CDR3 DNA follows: TGTGCCAGCAGCCGCCCCGACAGCGGAGAGACCCAGTACTTC.

The CDR3 protein is CSARKSGGRNQPQHF. As DNA, the CDR3 is TGCAGTGCTAGAAAGAGCGGGGGCCGCAATCAGCCCCAGCATTTT. This chain connects TRBV20-1 to TRBJ1-5; a weak D match, TRBD1 (6 bases). Germline loops: CDR1 DFQATT, CDR2 SNEGSKA (reference sequence). The CDR3 loop spans 15 amino acids. V was pared by 2 bases and J by 2 bases, with 13 bases between.

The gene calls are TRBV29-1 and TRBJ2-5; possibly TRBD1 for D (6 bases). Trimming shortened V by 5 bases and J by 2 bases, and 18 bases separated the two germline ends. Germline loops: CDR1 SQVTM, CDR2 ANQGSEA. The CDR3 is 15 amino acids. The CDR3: CSVYGNREGQETQYF. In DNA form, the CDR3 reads TGCAGCGTTTATGGAAACAGGGAAGGACAAGAGACCCAGTACTTC. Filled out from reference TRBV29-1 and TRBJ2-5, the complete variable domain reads SAVISQKPSRDICQRGTSLTIQCQVDSQVTMMFWYRQQPGQSLTLIATANQGSEATYESGFVIDKFPISRPNLTFSTLTVSNMSPEDSSIYLCSVYGNREGQETQYFGPGTRLLVL.

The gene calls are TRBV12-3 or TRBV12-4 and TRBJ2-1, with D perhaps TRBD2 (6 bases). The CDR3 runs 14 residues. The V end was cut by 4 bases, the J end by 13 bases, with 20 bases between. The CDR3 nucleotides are TGTGCCAGCAGTTCCCCTAAGGGAGGCGAGACCCAGTTCTTC. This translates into CASSSPKGGETQFF.

CDR3 sequence (DNA): TGTGCCAGCAGCTTTGACAGCTCGTCGGGTTCACCCCTCCACTTT. Protein product: CASSFDSSSGSPLHF. The J gene is TRBJ1-6, the V gene TRBV5-6; a weak D match, TRBD1 (5 bases). Per the germline V gene, CDR1 is SGHDT and CDR2 is YYEEEE. Trimming removed 2 bases from V and 9 bases from J, with 15 bases in between. The CDR3 spans 15 residues.

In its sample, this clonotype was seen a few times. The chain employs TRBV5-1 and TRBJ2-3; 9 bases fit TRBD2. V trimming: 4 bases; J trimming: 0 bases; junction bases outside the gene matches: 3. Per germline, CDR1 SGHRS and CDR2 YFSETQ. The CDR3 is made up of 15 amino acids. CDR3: CASSRLAASTDTQYF. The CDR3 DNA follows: TGCGCCAGCAGCCGACTAGCGGCTAGCACAGATACGCAGTATTTT.

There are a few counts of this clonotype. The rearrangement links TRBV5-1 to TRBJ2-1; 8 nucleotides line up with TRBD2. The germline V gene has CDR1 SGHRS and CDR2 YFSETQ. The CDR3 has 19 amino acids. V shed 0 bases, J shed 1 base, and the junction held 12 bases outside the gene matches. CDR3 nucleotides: TGCGCCAGCAGCTTGGGACTTGCGGGAGGCCCTCCTTCCTACAATGAGCAGTTCTTC. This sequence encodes CASSLGLAGGPPSYNEQFF.

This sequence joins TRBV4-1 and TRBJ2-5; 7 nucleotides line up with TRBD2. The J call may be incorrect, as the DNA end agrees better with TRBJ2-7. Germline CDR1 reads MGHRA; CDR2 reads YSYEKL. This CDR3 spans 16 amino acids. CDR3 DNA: TGCGCCAGCAGCCTACTCGCCCAGCGGGATATCTACGAGCAGTACTTC. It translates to CASSLLAQRDIYEQYF.

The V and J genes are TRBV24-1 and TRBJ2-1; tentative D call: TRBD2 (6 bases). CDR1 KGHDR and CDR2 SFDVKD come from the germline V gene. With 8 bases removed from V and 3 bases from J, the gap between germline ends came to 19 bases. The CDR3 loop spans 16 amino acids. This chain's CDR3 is CATKAPRDSCYNEQFF. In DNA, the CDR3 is TGTGCCACCAAAGCCCCTCGGGACTCCTGCTACAATGAGCAGTTCTTC.

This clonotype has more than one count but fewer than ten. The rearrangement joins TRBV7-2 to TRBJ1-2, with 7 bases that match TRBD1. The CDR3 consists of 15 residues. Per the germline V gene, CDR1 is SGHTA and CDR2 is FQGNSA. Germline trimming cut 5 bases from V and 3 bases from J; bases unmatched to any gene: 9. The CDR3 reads CASSQNWDSHYGYTF. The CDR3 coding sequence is TGTGCCAGCAGCCAAAACTGGGACAGCCACTATGGCTACACCTTC.

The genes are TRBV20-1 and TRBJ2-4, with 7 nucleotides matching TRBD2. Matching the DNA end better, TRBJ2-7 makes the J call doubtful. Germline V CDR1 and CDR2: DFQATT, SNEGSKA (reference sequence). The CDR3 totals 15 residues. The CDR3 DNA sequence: TGCAGTGCTAGATCGGCGGGACTACCAATCTACGAGCAGTACTTC. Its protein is CSARSAGLPIYEQYF.

The CDR3 DNA reads TGCAGTGCTAGTGGGAGGATGTCCTCCTACGAGCAGTACTTC. Residues: CSASGRMSSYEQYF. The J gene is TRBJ2-7, the V gene TRBV20-1; a weak D match, TRBD2 (6 bases). CDR1 is DFQATT and CDR2 is SNEGSKA in the germline V gene (reference sequence). Between the trimmed V and J ends, which lost 3 bases and 0 bases, there was a span of 12 bases. The CDR3 is 14 amino acids.